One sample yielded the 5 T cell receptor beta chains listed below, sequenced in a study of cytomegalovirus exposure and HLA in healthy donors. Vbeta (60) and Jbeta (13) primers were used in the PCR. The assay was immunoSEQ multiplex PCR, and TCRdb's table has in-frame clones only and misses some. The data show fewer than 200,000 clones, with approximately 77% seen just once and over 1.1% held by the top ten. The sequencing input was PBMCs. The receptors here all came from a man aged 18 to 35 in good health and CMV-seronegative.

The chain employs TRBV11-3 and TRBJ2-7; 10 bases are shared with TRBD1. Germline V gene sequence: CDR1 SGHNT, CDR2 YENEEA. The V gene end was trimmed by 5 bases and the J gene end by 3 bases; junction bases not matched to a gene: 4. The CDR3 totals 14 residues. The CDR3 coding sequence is TGTGCCAGCAGCGCCGGGACAGGGGTCTACGAGCAGTACTTC. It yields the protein CASSAGTGVYEQYF.

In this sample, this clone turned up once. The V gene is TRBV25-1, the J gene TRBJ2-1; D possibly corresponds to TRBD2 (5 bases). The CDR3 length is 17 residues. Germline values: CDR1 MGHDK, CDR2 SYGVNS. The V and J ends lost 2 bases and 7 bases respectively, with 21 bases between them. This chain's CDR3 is CASSEARERPRRNEQFF. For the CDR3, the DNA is TGTGCCAGCAGTGAAGCTCGCGAGCGGCCTCGGCGTAATGAGCAGTTCTTC.

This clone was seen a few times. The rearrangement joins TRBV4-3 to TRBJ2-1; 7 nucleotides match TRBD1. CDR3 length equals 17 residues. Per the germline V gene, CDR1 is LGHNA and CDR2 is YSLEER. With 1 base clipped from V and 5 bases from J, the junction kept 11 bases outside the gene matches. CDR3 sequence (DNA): TGCGCCAGCAGCCAAGTCTTTGACAGGGAGAGCGACAATGAGCAGTTCTTC. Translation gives CASSQVFDRESDNEQFF.

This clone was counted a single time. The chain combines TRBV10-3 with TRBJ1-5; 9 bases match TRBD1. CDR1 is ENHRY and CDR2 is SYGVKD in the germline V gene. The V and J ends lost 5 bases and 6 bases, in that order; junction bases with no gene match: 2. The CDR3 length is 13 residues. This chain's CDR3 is CAISTGGGQPQHF. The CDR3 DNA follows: TGTGCCATCAGTACAGGGGGCGGTCAGCCCCAGCATTTT.

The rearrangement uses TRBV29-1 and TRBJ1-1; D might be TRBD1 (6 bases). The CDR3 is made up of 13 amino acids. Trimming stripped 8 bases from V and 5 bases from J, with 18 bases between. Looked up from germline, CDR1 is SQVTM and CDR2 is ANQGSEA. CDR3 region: CSIRPSGVTEAFF. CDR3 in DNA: TGCAGCATACGACCCTCAGGGGTGACTGAAGCTTTCTTT.